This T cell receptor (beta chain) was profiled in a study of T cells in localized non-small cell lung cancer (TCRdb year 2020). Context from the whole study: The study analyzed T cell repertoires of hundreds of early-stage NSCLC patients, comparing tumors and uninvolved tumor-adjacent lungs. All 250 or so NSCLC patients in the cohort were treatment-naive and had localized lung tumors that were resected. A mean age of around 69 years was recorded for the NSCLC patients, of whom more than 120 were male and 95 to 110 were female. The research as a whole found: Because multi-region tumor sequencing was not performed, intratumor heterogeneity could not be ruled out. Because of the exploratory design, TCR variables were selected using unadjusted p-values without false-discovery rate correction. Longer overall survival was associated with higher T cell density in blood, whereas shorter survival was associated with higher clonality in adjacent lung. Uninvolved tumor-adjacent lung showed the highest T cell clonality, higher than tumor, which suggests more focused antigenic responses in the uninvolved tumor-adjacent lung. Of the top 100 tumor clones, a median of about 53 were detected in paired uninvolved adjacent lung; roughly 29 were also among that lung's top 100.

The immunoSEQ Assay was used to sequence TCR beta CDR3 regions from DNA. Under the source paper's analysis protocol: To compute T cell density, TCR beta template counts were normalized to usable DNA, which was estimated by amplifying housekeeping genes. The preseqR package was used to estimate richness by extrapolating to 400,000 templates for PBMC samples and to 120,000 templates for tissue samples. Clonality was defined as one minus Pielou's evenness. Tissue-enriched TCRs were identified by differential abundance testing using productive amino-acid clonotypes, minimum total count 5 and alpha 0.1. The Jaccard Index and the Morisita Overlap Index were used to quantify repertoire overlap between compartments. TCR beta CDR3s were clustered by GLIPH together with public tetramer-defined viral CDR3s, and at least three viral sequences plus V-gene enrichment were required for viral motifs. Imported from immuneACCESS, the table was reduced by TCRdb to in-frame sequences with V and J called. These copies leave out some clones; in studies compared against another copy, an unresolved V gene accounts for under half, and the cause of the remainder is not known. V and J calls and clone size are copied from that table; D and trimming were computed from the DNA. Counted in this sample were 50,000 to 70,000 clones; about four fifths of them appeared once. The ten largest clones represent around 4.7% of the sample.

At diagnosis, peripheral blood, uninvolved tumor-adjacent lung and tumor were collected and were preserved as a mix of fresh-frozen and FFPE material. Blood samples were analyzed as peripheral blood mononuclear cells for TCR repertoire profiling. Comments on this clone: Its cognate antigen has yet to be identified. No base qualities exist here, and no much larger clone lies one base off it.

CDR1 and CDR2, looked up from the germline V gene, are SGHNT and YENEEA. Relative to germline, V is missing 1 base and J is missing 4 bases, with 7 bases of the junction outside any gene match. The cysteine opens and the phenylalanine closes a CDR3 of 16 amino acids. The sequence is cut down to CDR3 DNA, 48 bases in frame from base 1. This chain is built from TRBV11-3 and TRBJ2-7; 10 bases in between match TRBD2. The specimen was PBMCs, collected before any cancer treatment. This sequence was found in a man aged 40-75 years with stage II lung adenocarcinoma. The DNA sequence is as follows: TGTGCCAGCAGCTTAGGTATATCTAGCGGGAGTTACGAGCAGTACTTC. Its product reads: CASSLGISSGSYEQYF.